The T cell receptor (beta chain) described here comes from a study of blood T cell repertoires in COVID-19. Study overall: Italy, Spain and the United States were the sources of the convalescent and acute COVID-19 samples.

The V gene lost 3 bases and the J gene lost 0 bases, with 12 bases spanning the gap. Per the germline V gene, CDR1 is LNHDA and CDR2 is SQIVND (reference sequence). This CDR3 contains 16 residues. The data were produced by immunoSEQ multiplex PCR, yet TCRdb's version contains in-frame clones alone and is incomplete. This table has approximately 190,000 clones, about nine tenths appearing once. The sequence was collected from a man aged 50 to 60 with acute or convalescent COVID-19. The genes are TRBV19 and TRBJ1-3; a possible D gene is TRBD1 (5 bases). Sequences were obtained from peripheral blood. Here the CDR3 reads CASSILGLSSGNTIYF. In DNA, the CDR3 is TGTGCCAGTAGTATCCTGGGACTGAGCTCTGGAAACACCATATATTTT.